This TCR beta chain came from a study of shared clonotypes between healthy human individuals. A roughly 220 ng quantity of DNA, 29,000 or so T cell genomes, went into the sorted-subset replicate PCRs. Method: immunoSEQ multiplex PCR; TCRdb's copy keeps in-frame clones and lacks some. The sample holds hundreds of thousands of clones; about 74% are singletons and the top ten take about 1.7%. Study-level findings and limits: Rarefaction showed that sequencing of sorted subsets was incomplete (despite large depth). Clonotypes shared by all four sorted-subset donors had higher generation probabilities than non-shared clonotypes.

Trimming pared 5 bases from V and 5 bases from J, leaving 6 bases between. From germline, CDR1 is SGHAT and CDR2 FQNNGV. The CDR3 contains 12 residues. The sample holds a few counts of this clone. No antigen is known for it. The sequence was obtained from a woman aged 25 to 39 in good health. The chain links TRBV11-2 to TRBJ1-4; D not resolved. Specimen: memory CD4+ T cells sorted from blood. Subset defined: CD45RA-negative fraction. In DNA form, the CDR3 reads TGTGCCAGCAGCCACGGGAATGAAAAACTGTTTTTT. Its protein is CASSHGNEKLFF.